This T cell receptor (beta chain) was documented in a study of blood T cell repertoires in COVID-19. At the level of the study: Nucleic acid was either cDNA or gDNA, and it came from T cells, B-cell-depleted T cells, or PBMCs.

Assay used: immunoSEQ multiplex PCR; TCRdb lists only in-frame clones, some missing. In the table there are about 140,000 clones, roughly 81% of which are singletons. Trimming shortened V by 4 bases and J by 5 bases, and 17 bases separated the two germline ends. The CDR3 loop spans 15 amino acids. The germline V gene encodes CDR1 SGHRS and CDR2 YFSETQ. The TCR sequence derives from a woman aged 50 to 65 with acute COVID-19. Sequenced input: PBMCs or T cells enriched from blood (not recorded which). J is TRBJ2-3 and V is TRBV5-1, with D perhaps matching TRBD1 (6 bases). CDR3 sequence: CASSPSTGGGDTQYF. The DNA of the CDR3 is TGCGCCAGCAGCCCATCGACAGGAGGTGGAGATACGCAGTATTTT.